The TCR beta chain under discussion was sequenced for a study of blood T cell repertoires in COVID-19. The protocol was immunoSEQ multiplex PCR, while the TCRdb copy is restricted to in-frame clones and leaves out a portion. The data show approximately 40,000 clones, roughly 88% seen once. Germline V gives CDR1 MGHRA, CDR2 YSYEKL. The V end was cut by 1 base, the J end by 5 bases, with 19 bases between. CDR3 size: 17 residues. This sequence joins TRBV4-1 and TRBJ2-3, with D possibly being TRBD2 (5 bases). The clonotype originates from a human donor in a cohort sampled during active COVID-19. The specimen sequenced was peripheral blood. CDR3 in DNA: TGCGCCAGCAGCCAAGGTCCGCAGCGAGGTCGGGAAGATACGCAGTATTTT. Its protein is CASSQGPQRGREDTQYF.